This T cell receptor (beta chain) emerged from a study of blood T cells in healthy people across ages. The CDR3 sequence is 15 residues long. Germline-derived CDR1 and CDR2 are MNHEY and SVGAGI. Trimming pared 7 bases from V and 11 bases from J, leaving 26 bases between. Primers used in a second PCR of about 7 to 12 cycles were a sample-barcoded 5' primer and a J-beta primer mix. TCRdb fed the 5' RACE reads into MiXCR, producing one record per CDR3 protein. The table records roughly 1.5 million distinct CDR3 sequences, roughly 43% of them present only once. The sample holds a few counts of this clonotype. The antigen remains undetermined. Isolation recovered at least 6.5 million PBMCs from every sample. The study, taken as a whole, reports: More naive CD4+ cells and higher diversity marked long-lived donors relative to aged donors.

The specimen was blood. The chain recombines TRBV6-5 with TRBJ2-5; D may be TRBD1 (6 bases). The origin of this receptor is a woman aged 18-35 years in good health. CDR3 loop: CASNPGQGLGNEQYF. The CDR3 DNA sequence: TGTGCCAGCAATCCAGGGCAGGGGTTGGGGAATGAGCAGTACTTC.